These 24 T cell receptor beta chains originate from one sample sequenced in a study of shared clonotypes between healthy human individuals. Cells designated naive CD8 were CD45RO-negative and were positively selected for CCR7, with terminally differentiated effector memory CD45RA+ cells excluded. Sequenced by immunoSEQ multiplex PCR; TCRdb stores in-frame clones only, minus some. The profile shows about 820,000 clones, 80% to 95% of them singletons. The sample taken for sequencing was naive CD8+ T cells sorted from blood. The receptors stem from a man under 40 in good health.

CDR3 DNA: TGCGCCAGCAGCCCGGAGTTCTCTGGGGCCAACGTCCTGACTTTC. Translating gives CASSPEFSGANVLTF. V usage is TRBV5-1 and J usage is TRBJ2-6; D not resolved. CDR1 is SGHRS and CDR2 is YFSETQ in the germline V gene. The V and J ends lost 4 bases and 0 bases respectively, with 8 bases between them. This CDR3 comprises 15 residues. The complete variable domain, with remaining parts taken from reference TRBV5-1 and TRBJ2-6, reads KAGVTQTPRYLIKTRGQQVTLSCSPISGHRSVSWYQQTPGQGLQFLFEYFSETQRNKGNFPGRFSGRQFSNSRSEMNVSTLELGDSALYLCASSPEFSGANVLTFGAGSRLTVL.

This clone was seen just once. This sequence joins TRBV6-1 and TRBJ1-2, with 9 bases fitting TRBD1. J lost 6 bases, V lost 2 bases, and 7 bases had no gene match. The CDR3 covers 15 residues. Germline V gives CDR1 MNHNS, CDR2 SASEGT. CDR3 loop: CASSEWDRVLDGYTF. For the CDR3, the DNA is TGTGCCAGCAGTGAATGGGACAGGGTGTTAGATGGCTACACCTTC.

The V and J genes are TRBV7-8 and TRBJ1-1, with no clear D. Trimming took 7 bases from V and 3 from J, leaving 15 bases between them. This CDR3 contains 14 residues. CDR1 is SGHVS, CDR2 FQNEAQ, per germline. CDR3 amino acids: CASTPSSMYTEAFF. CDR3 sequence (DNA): TGTGCCAGCACCCCCAGTTCGATGTACACTGAAGCTTTCTTT.

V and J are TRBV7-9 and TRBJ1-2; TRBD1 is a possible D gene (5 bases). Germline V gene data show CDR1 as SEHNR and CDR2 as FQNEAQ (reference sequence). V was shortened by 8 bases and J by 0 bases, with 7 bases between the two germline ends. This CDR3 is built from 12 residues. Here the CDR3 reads CASATANYGYTF. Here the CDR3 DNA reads TGTGCCAGCGCGACAGCTAACTATGGCTACACCTTC.

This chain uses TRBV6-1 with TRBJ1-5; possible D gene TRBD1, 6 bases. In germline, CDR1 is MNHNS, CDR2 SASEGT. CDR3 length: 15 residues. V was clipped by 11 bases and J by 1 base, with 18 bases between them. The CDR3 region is CAAGAGAVSNQPQHF. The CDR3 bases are TGTGCCGCCGGGGCGGGGGCGGTGAGCAATCAGCCCCAGCATTTT.

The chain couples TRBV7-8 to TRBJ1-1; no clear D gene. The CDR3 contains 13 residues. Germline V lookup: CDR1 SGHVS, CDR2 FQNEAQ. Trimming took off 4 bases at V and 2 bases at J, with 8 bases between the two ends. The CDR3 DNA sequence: TGTGCCAGCAGCTGGAACCAAAACACTGAAGCTTTCTTT. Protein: CASSWNQNTEAFF.

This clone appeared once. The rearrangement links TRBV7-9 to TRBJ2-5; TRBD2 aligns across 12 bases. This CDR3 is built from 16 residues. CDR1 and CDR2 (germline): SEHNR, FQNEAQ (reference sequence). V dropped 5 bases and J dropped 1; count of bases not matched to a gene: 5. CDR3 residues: CASSTTSGSLQETQYF. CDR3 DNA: TGTGCCAGCAGCACGACTAGCGGGAGCCTCCAAGAGACCCAGTACTTC. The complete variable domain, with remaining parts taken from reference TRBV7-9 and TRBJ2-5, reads DTGVSQNPRHKITKRGQNVTFRCDPISEHNRLYWYRQTLGQGPEFLTYFQNEAQLEKSRLLSDRFSAERPKGSFSTLEIQRTEQGDSAMYLCASSTTSGSLQETQYFGPGTRLLVL.

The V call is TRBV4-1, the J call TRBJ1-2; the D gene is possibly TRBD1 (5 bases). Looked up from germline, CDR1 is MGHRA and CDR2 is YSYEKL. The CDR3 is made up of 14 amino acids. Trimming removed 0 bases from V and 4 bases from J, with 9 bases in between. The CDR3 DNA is TGCGCCAGCAGCCAAGAGGGGACGGCCTATGGCTACACCTTC. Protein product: CASSQEGTAYGYTF.

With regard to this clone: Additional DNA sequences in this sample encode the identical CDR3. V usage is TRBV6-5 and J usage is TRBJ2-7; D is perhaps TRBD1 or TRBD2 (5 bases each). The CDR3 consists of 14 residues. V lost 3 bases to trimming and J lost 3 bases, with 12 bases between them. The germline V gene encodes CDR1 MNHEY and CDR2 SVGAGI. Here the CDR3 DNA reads TGTGCCAGCAGTTATGGGGGTTCGGGCTACGAGCAGTACTTC. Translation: CASSYGGSGYEQYF.

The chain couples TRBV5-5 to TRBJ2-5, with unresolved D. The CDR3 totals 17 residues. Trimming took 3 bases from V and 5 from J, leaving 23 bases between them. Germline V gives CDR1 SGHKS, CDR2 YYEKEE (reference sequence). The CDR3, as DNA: TGTGCCAGCAGCTCATTCTACGCCGGGCCCACTCGGGAGACCCAGTACTTC. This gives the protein CASSSFYAGPTRETQYF.

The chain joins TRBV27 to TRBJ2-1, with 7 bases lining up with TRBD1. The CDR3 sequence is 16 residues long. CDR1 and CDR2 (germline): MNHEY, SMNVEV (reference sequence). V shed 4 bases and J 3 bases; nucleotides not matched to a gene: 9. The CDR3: CASSSIQGHNYNEQFF. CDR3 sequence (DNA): TGTGCCAGCAGTTCTATACAGGGGCATAACTACAATGAGCAGTTCTTC.

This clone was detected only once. The CDR3 DNA reads as TGTGCCAGCAGGGTATCAACTAGCGCAAAAGAGACCCAGTACTTC. This translates into CASRVSTSAKETQYF. This chain joins TRBV2 and TRBJ2-5; 7 positions match TRBD2. V shed 6 bases, J shed 3 bases, and the junction held 10 bases outside the gene matches. CDR1 and CDR2 from the germline V gene are SNHLY and FYNNEI. This CDR3 has 15 residues.

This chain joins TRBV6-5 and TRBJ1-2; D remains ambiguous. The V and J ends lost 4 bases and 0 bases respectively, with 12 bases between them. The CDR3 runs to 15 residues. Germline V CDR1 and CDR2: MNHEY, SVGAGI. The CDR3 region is CASSSAADSNYGYTF. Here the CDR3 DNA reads TGTGCCAGCAGTTCGGCGGCGGATTCTAACTATGGCTACACCTTC.

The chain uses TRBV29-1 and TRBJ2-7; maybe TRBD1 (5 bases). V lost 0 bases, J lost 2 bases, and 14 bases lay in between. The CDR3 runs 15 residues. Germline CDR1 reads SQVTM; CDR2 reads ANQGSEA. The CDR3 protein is CSVEDPRQGPYEQYF. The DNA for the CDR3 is TGCAGCGTTGAAGACCCTCGGCAGGGCCCCTACGAGCAGTACTTC.

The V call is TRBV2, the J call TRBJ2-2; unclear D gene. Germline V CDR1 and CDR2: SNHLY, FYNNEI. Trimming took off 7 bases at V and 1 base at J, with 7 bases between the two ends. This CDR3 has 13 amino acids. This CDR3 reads CASMFQNTGELFF. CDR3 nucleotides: TGTGCCAGCATGTTCCAGAACACCGGGGAGCTGTTTTTT.

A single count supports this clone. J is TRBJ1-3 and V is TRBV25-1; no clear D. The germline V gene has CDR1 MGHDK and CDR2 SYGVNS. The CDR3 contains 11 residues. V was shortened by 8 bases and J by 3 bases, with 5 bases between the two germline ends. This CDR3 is CASVIGNTIYF. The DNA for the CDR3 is TGTGCCAGCGTGATTGGAAACACCATATATTTT. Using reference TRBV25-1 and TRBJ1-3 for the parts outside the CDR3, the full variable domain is EADIYQTPRYLVIGTGKKITLECSQTMGHDKMYWYQQDPGMELHLIHYSYGVNSTEKGDLSSESTVSRIRTEHFPLTLESARPSHTSQYLCASVIGNTIYFGEGSWLTVV.

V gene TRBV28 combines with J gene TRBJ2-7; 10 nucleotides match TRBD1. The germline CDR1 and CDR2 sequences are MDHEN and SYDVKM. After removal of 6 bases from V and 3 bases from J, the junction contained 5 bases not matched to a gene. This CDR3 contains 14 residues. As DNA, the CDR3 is TGTGCCAGCAGACCCGGGACAGGGGTCTACGAGCAGTACTTC. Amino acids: CASRPGTGVYEQYF.

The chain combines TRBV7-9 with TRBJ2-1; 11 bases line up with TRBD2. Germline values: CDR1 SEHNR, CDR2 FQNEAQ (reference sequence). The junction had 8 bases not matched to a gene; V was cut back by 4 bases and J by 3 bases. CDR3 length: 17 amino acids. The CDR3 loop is CASSSPGTSGNYNEQFF. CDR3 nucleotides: TGTGCCAGCAGCTCACCCGGGACTAGCGGAAACTACAATGAGCAGTTCTTC.

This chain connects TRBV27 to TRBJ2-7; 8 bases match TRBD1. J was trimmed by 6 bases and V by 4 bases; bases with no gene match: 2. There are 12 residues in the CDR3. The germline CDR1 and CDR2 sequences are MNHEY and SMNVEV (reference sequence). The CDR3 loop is CASSSTGGEQYF. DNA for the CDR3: TGTGCCAGCAGTTCAACAGGGGGCGAGCAGTACTTC.

CDR3 protein: CSVGGTGFNTEAFF. The CDR3 DNA sequence: TGCAGCGTTGGAGGGACAGGGTTCAACACTGAAGCTTTCTTT. The genes are TRBV29-1 and TRBJ1-1, with 9 bases that match TRBD1. After removal of 4 bases from V and 2 bases from J, the junction contained 5 bases not matched to a gene. The V gene's germline CDR1 is SQVTM and CDR2 ANQGSEA. The CDR3 extends over 14 amino acids.

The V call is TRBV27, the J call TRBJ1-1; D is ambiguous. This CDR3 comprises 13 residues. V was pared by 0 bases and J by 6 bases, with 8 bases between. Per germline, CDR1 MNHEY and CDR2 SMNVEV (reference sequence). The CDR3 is CASSLSGLAEAFF. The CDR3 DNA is TGTGCCAGCAGTTTATCTGGACTGGCTGAAGCTTTCTTT.

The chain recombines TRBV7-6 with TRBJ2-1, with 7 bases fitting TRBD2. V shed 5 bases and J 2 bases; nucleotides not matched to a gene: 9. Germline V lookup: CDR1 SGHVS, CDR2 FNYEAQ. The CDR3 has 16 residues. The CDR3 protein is CASSGMGGRTYNEQFF. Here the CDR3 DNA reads TGTGCCAGCAGCGGAATGGGGGGGAGAACCTACAATGAGCAGTTCTTC.

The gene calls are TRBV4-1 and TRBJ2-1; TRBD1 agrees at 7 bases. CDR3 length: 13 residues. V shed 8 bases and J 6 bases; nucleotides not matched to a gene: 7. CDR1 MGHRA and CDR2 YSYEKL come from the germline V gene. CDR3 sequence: CASRDRQANEQFF. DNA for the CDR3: TGCGCCAGCCGGGACAGACAGGCCAATGAGCAGTTCTTC.

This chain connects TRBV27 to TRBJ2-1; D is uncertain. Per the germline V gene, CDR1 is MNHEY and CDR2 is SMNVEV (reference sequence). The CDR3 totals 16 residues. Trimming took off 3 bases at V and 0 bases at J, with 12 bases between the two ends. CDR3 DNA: TGTGCCAGCAGTTTTAGTGACCTCAGCTCCTACAATGAGCAGTTCTTC. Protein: CASSFSDLSSYNEQFF.